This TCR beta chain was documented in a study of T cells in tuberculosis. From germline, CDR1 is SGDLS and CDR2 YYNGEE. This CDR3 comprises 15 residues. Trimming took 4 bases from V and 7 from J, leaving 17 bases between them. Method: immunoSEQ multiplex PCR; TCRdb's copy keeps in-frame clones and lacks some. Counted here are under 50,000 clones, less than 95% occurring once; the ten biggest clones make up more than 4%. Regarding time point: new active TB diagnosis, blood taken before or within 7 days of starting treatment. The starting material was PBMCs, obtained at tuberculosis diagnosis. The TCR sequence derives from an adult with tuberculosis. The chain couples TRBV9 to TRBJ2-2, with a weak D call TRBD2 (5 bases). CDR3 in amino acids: CASSIQRVAGGELFF. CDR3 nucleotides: TGTGCCAGCAGCATCCAGAGGGTCGCGGGCGGGGAGCTGTTTTTT. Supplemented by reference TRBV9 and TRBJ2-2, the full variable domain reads DSGVTQTPKHLITATGQRVTLRCSPRSGDLSVYWYQQSLDQGLQFLIQYYNGEERAKGNILERFSAQQFPDLHSELNLSSLELGDSALYFCASSIQRVAGGELFFGEGSRLTVL.